The 27 T cell receptor beta chains listed next were all sequenced from one sample in a study of type 1 regulatory T cells (dated by TCRdb to the early 2020s). These receptors are not linked to any known antigen. The instrument given in TCRdb is Illumina MiSeq. TCRdb's own reprocessing of the public reads used fastp at Q25 and MiXCR and kept productive beta chains. Each CDR3 protein gets just one entry, which takes the most common genes and DNA from the rows behind it. The sample table shows about 68,000 distinct CDR3 sequences, and 63% are seen once. Less than 8.5% of the sample goes to the ten largest clones. Material: cultured T cells, either the whole culture or a sorted T cell fraction (not recorded which). The cell subset or site label of this sample denotes: Tr1-enriched cell product generated in vitro against host alloantigens. Every receptor here comes from a human donor in good health.

The rearrangement links TRBV2 to TRBJ1-1; 9 bases align to TRBD1. Germline V gene lookup returns CDR1 SNHLY and CDR2 FYNNEI. The V gene end was trimmed by 0 bases and the J gene end by 3 bases; junction bases not matched to a gene: 17. This CDR3 has 20 residues. CDR3 bases: TGTGCCAGCAGTGAAGCGCTTTTTCCGGATACAGGGGGCGGGTACACTGAAGCTTTCTTT. Amino acids: CASSEALFPDTGGGYTEAFF.

The chain links TRBV10-2 to TRBJ2-2, with TRBD2 matching 8 bases. The V segment lost 6 bases and the J segment 6 bases; nucleotides outside the gene matches: 6. CDR1 and CDR2 (germline): WSHSY, SAAADI. This CDR3 has 14 amino acids. CDR3 amino acids: CASSLISGAGELFF. The CDR3 DNA is TGCGCCAGCAGCCTGATTAGCGGGGCCGGGGAGCTGTTTTTT.

The rearrangement links TRBV6-6 to TRBJ2-1; D not resolved. This CDR3 is 10 amino acids long. Germline V gives CDR1 MNHNY, CDR2 SVGAGI (reference sequence). V was pared by 3 bases and J by 8 bases, with 2 bases between. The CDR3 sequence: CASSYYEQFF. The CDR3, as DNA: TGTGCCAGCAGTTATTATGAGCAGTTCTTC.

V gene TRBV5-4 combines with J gene TRBJ2-3; no firm D call. The V end lost 4 bases, the J end lost 5 bases, and 11 bases lay between the germline ends. Germline V lookup: CDR1 SGHNT, CDR2 YYREEE (reference sequence). The CDR3 is 13 residues long. The CDR3 DNA reads TGTGCCAGCAGCGAAACTCTAGGAGATACGCAGTATTTT. This translates into CASSETLGDTQYF.

This clonotype was detected a few times. The V gene is TRBV11-2, the J gene TRBJ1-5; D unresolved. Germline assignment: CDR1 SGHAT and CDR2 FQNNGV. The CDR3 loop spans 14 amino acids. Between the trimmed V and J ends, which lost 5 bases and 4 bases, there was a span of 12 bases. As DNA, the CDR3 is TGTGCCAGCAGCCCACAAGTAGGGAATCAGCCCCAGCATTTT. Residues: CASSPQVGNQPQHF.

The gene calls are TRBV10-3 and TRBJ2-5; no clear D. Trimming removed 0 bases at V and 5 bases at J, with 4 bases between. Germline CDR1 ENHRY, CDR2 SYGVKD. This CDR3 region has 12 residues. The CDR3 nucleotides read TGTGCCATCAGTGAGTCAGCGGAGACCCAGTACTTC. Translated: CAISESAETQYF.

The chain combines TRBV19 with TRBJ2-1, with TRBD2 matching over 7 bases. Trimming at V came to 0 bases and at J to 6 bases, leaving 17 bases not matched to a gene. Looked up from germline, CDR1 is LNHDA and CDR2 is SQIVND (reference sequence). This CDR3 is built from 19 residues. CDR3 in DNA: TGTGCCAGTAGTATAGAGGGGGGACTAAGCGGTTCCCAACCCAATGAGCAGTTCTTC. This sequence encodes CASSIEGGLSGSQPNEQFF.

The count of this clonotype is one. This sequence joins TRBV11-2 and TRBJ2-1, with D uncertain. CDR3 length: 16 amino acids. Germline values: CDR1 SGHAT, CDR2 FQNNGV. Trimming removed 1 base at V and 6 bases at J, with 16 bases between. CDR3 protein: CASSLVLQGFGNEQFF. The CDR3 DNA sequence: TGTGCCAGCAGCTTAGTTCTCCAAGGATTCGGCAATGAGCAGTTCTTC.

This clonotype was counted only a few times. V usage is TRBV4-1 and J usage is TRBJ2-5, with 9 nucleotides matching TRBD2. Germline values: CDR1 MGHRA, CDR2 YSYEKL. The CDR3 consists of 17 residues. The V gene end was trimmed by 2 bases and the J gene end by 2 bases; junction bases not matched to a gene: 9. DNA for the CDR3: TGCGCCAGCAGCCAACCGTGGGGGACTAGCTCACAAGAGACCCAGTACTTC. Its protein is CASSQPWGTSSQETQYF.

V and J are TRBV20-1 and TRBJ1-3; possible D gene TRBD1, 6 bases. Deletions cut 3 bases from V and 0 bases from J, with 9 bases between. The CDR3 consists of 14 residues. CDR1 DFQATT and CDR2 SNEGSKA come from the germline V gene (reference sequence). The CDR3 protein is CSARDRRSGNTIYF. The CDR3 DNA reads TGCAGTGCTAGGGACAGACGCTCTGGAAACACCATATATTTT.

V is TRBV28 and J is TRBJ2-5; no clear D. The germline V and J ends were trimmed by 7 bases and 0 bases, with 9 bases remaining between them. Germline-derived CDR1 and CDR2 are MDHEN and SYDVKM. CDR3 length: 13 amino acids. DNA for the CDR3: TGTGCCAGCAATAGATTATACCAAGAGACCCAGTACTTC. Its protein is CASNRLYQETQYF.

The chain is built from TRBV21-1 and TRBJ2-1; TRBD1 reflects the table's D call only, with no check against the DNA. TRBV21-1 has pseudogene status. The CDR3 sequence is 16 residues long. Written as DNA, the CDR3 is TGTGCCAGCAGCAAAGAATCTGGGACCGATTGCAATGAGCAGTTCTTC. This codes for CASSKESGTDCNEQFF.

V usage is TRBV6-6 and J usage is TRBJ2-1; weak D call: TRBD2 (6 bases). The CDR3 totals 14 residues. V was clipped by 6 bases and J by 6 bases, with 15 bases between them. CDR1 is MNHNY, CDR2 SVGAGI, per germline (reference sequence). For the CDR3, the DNA is TGTGCCAGCAGCCCACTGGGGGGTTCCAATGAGCAGTTCTTC. It translates to CASSPLGGSNEQFF.

CDR3 protein: CASRETAGVKTQYF. The CDR3 DNA sequence: TGTGCCAGCAGGGAAACGGCAGGAGTTAAGACCCAGTACTTC. V gene TRBV12-3 or TRBV12-4 combines with J gene TRBJ2-5; D unresolved. Trimming took 6 bases from V and 6 from J, leaving 17 bases between them. The CDR3 runs 14 residues.

This sequence joins TRBV12-3 or TRBV12-4 and TRBJ2-3, with D possibly being TRBD2 (6 bases). V lost 3 bases and J 0 bases, leaving 13 bases between the germline ends. The CDR3 spans 16 residues. This CDR3 is CASSFPSAGSTDTQYF. The CDR3 DNA follows: TGTGCCAGCAGTTTCCCCTCGGCGGGAAGCACAGATACGCAGTATTTT.

This chain connects TRBV3-1 to TRBJ2-7; 7 positions match TRBD1. This CDR3 contains 15 residues. Germline V gives CDR1 LGHDT, CDR2 YNNKEL (reference sequence). V was clipped by 0 bases and J by 7 bases; unmatched bases: 9. As DNA, the CDR3 is TGTGCCAGCAGCCAAGATAGTTACAGGGGCCAGGAGCAGTACTTC. Encoded protein: CASSQDSYRGQEQYF.

The gene calls are TRBV14 and TRBJ2-7; possibly TRBD1 or TRBD2 for D (5 bases each). Trimming removed 5 bases at V and 6 bases at J, with 17 bases between. This CDR3 comprises 14 residues. Germline-derived CDR1 and CDR2 are SGHDN and FVKESK. The CDR3 is CASSSSQGAGEQYF. The DNA for the CDR3 is TGTGCCAGCAGCTCCAGCCAGGGTGCGGGCGAGCAGTACTTC.

J is TRBJ2-5 and V is TRBV27; the D is unclear. This CDR3 is 14 amino acids long. CDR1 and CDR2 from the germline V gene are MNHEY and SMNVEV (reference sequence). V gave up 6 bases and J gave up 2 bases, with 13 bases separating them. Here the CDR3 DNA reads TGTGCCAGCAGACCCCGGGTCCAGCAAGAGACCCAGTACTTC. The encoded protein is CASRPRVQQETQYF.

The chain employs TRBV4-1 and TRBJ1-3, with D uncertain. Germline V gene data show CDR1 as MGHRA and CDR2 as YSYEKL. V shed 1 base and J shed 0 bases, with 13 bases lying between them. This CDR3 spans 17 amino acids. Here the CDR3 reads CASSQGSAAHSGNTIYF. Here the CDR3 DNA reads TGCGCCAGCAGCCAAGGGTCGGCCGCACACTCTGGAAACACCATATATTTT.

J is TRBJ2-3 and V is TRBV20-1; 8 nucleotides match TRBD2. The CDR3 sequence is 14 residues long. Germline loops: CDR1 DFQATT, CDR2 SNEGSKA (reference sequence). Trimming at V came to 4 bases and at J to 2 bases, leaving 5 bases not matched to a gene. The CDR3 protein is CSAITSGNTDTQYF. In DNA form, the CDR3 reads TGCAGTGCTATCACTAGCGGTAACACAGATACGCAGTATTTT.

This chain connects TRBV7-3 to TRBJ1-5; D gene unclear. Germline values: CDR1 SGHTA, CDR2 FQGTGA. The germline V and J ends were trimmed by 1 base and 6 bases, with 7 bases remaining between them. CDR3 length: 13 residues. Written as DNA, the CDR3 is TGTGCCAGCAGCTTAAATTTCGGTCAGCCCCAGCATTTT. This translates into CASSLNFGQPQHF. Full variable domain (outside the CDR3, taken from reference TRBV7-3 and TRBJ1-5): GAGVSQTPSNKVTEKGKYVELRCDPISGHTALYWYRQSLGQGPEFLIYFQGTGAADDSGLPNDRFFAVRPEGSVSTLKIQRTERGDSAVYLCASSLNFGQPQHFGDGTRLSIL.

This chain uses TRBV7-9 with TRBJ1-6; D is undetermined. CDR3 size: 14 residues. V shed 5 bases and J shed 6 bases, with 11 bases lying between them. Germline V gene data show CDR1 as SEHNR and CDR2 as FQNEAQ (reference sequence). CDR3 nucleotide sequence: TGTGCCAGCAGCCTAGAGGCTTCTAATTCACCCCTCCACTTT. Residues: CASSLEASNSPLHF.

The chain joins TRBV6-2 or TRBV6-3 to TRBJ2-7; D might be TRBD2 (5 bases). Looked up from germline, CDR1 is MNHEY and CDR2 is SVGEGT. This CDR3 comprises 15 residues. Trimming shortened V by 2 bases and J by 5 bases, and 16 bases separated the two germline ends. The CDR3 protein is CASSYLPSGYNEQYF. CDR3 bases: TGTGCCAGCAGTTACCTCCCCTCGGGGTACAACGAGCAGTACTTC.

The V call is TRBV4-2, the J call TRBJ2-1; D uncertain. The ends were cut back, 0 bases at V and 7 bases at J, with 16 bases in the middle. CDR1 and CDR2 (germline): LGHNA, YNFKEQ. This CDR3 has 16 residues. DNA of the CDR3: TGTGCCAGCAGCCAAGAAGCTAGACGTGGAGCAAATGAGCAGTTCTTC. Its translation: CASSQEARRGANEQFF.

The chain combines TRBV5-1 with TRBJ1-2, with TRBD1 as a possible D gene (5 bases). This CDR3 spans 14 amino acids. Trimming removed 0 bases at V and 4 bases at J, with 10 bases between. Germline V gives CDR1 SGHRS, CDR2 YFSETQ. In nucleotides, the CDR3 is TGCGCCAGCAGCTTGGTGGTGGGGGTCTATGGCTACACCTTC. It yields the protein CASSLVVGVYGYTF.

The V call is TRBV20-1, the J call TRBJ2-3, with 9 bases that match TRBD1. The V segment lost 5 bases and the J segment 5 bases; nucleotides outside the gene matches: 5. The V gene's germline CDR1 is DFQATT and CDR2 SNEGSKA (reference sequence). The CDR3 covers 13 residues. The CDR3 region has the DNA TGCAGTGCTCCGGACAGGGGCGGAGATACGCAGTATTTT. This sequence encodes CSAPDRGGDTQYF.

V and J are TRBV2 and TRBJ2-7; 11 bases are shared with TRBD2. There are 14 residues in the CDR3. V dropped 7 bases and J dropped 4; count of bases not matched to a gene: 6. Germline V gene data show CDR1 as SNHLY and CDR2 as FYNNEI. The CDR3 nucleotides read TGTGCCAGCACCCCCACTAGCGGGAGTTACGAGCAGTACTTC. This translates into CASTPTSGSYEQYF.